These 27 T cell receptor beta chains were sequenced from one sample in a study of cytomegalovirus exposure and HLA in healthy donors. PCR involved 60 Vbeta and 13 Jbeta primers. Some clones are missing from TCRdb's copy, which holds only in-frame ones; the method was immunoSEQ multiplex PCR. The sample has approximately 150,000 clones, 65% to 70% seen once; the top ten hold about 10%. Sequences were obtained from PBMCs. The receptors come from a young man in good health and CMV-seropositive.

The genes are TRBV7-4 and TRBJ1-1; 12 positions agree with TRBD1. This CDR3 is 17 amino acids long. The V gene end was trimmed by 1 base and the J gene end by 3 bases; junction bases not matched to a gene: 6. The germline gives CDR1 SGHVT, CDR2 SQSDAQ. CDR3 coding DNA: TGTGCCAGCAGCTTAGTAGGGGACAGGGGGCAGGACACTGAAGCTTTCTTT. Its protein product is CASSLVGDRGQDTEAFF.

Concerning this clone itself: An end of the junction differs from the germline gene, which may be a read error. This rearrangement joins TRBV7-9 to TRBJ2-7; 10 bases map to TRBD1. Germline values: CDR1 SEHNR, CDR2 FQNEAQ (reference sequence). CDR3 length equals 14 residues. CDR3 in amino acids: CSSSWPGQGREQYF. The CDR3 nucleotides read TGTTCCAGCAGCTGGCCGGGACAGGGGCGTGAGCAGTACTTC.

The chain joins TRBV10-3 to TRBJ2-5, with D unresolved. CDR1 is ENHRY, CDR2 SYGVKD, per germline. The CDR3 has 11 residues. V lost 6 bases to trimming and J lost 2 bases, with 4 bases between them. CDR3 DNA sequence: TGTGCCATCAGCCAACAAGAGACCCAGTACTTC. This gives the protein CAISQQETQYF.

The V and J genes are TRBV6-5 and TRBJ2-1, with 10 nucleotides matching TRBD1. There are 14 residues in the CDR3. The V and J ends lost 6 bases and 6 bases, in that order; junction bases with no gene match: 5. The germline gives CDR1 MNHEY, CDR2 SVGAGI. The CDR3 reads CASRTGTGVNEQFF. The CDR3 DNA sequence: TGTGCCAGCAGGACCGGGACAGGGGTCAATGAGCAGTTCTTC.

The V and J genes are TRBV25-1 and TRBJ2-1, with 7 bases aligning to TRBD1. With V trimmed by 6 bases and J by 3 bases, 11 bases remained unmatched. The CDR3 loop spans 16 amino acids. Germline lookup yields CDR1 MGHDK and CDR2 SYGVNS. CDR3 coding DNA: TGTGCCAGCAGAGACGGCCGACAGGGCCGCTACAATGAGCAGTTCTTC. It yields the protein CASRDGRQGRYNEQFF.

J is TRBJ1-2 and V is TRBV19, with D possibly being TRBD1 (6 bases). CDR1 LNHDA and CDR2 SQIVND come from the germline V gene (reference sequence). The CDR3 runs to 13 residues. Deletions cut 7 bases from V and 7 bases from J, with 16 bases between. This chain's CDR3 is CASISGMTGGYTF. The CDR3 nucleotides read TGTGCCAGTATCTCAGGGATGACAGGTGGCTACACCTTC.

This clone has more than one count but fewer than ten. V and J are TRBV19 and TRBJ1-3, with D unresolved. The CDR3 runs to 16 residues. The germline V gene encodes CDR1 LNHDA and CDR2 SQIVND (reference sequence). V was shortened by 5 bases and J by 4 bases, with 18 bases between the two germline ends. The CDR3 region is CASSPNGFPGGNTIYF. Here the CDR3 DNA reads TGTGCCAGTAGTCCTAACGGGTTTCCCGGGGGAAACACCATATATTTT. Drawing the rest from reference TRBV19 and TRBJ1-3, the complete variable domain is DGGITQSPKYLFRKEGQNVTLSCEQNLNHDAMYWYRQDPGQGLRLIYYSQIVNDFQKGDIAEGYSVSREKKESFPLTVTSAQKNPTAFYLCASSPNGFPGGNTIYFGEGSWLTVV.

The rearrangement joins TRBV4-1 to TRBJ2-7; D may be TRBD1 (6 bases). Trimming stripped 1 base from V and 4 bases from J, with 8 bases between. CDR3 length: 13 residues. CDR1 is MGHRA, CDR2 YSYEKL, per germline. The CDR3 DNA sequence: TGCGCCAGCAGCCAAGTCAGGGGATACGAGCAGTACTTC. This sequence encodes CASSQVRGYEQYF.

The table lists this clone with a few counts. The CDR3, as DNA: TGTGCCAGCAGTGTGGCAGGGCATCAGCCCCAGCATTTT. This translates into CASSVAGHQPQHF. The chain joins TRBV2 to TRBJ1-5, with D tentatively TRBD1 (5 bases). V shed 4 bases and J shed 5 bases, with 9 bases lying between them. Germline V gene data show CDR1 as SNHLY and CDR2 as FYNNEI. The CDR3 runs 13 residues.

The chain joins TRBV18 to TRBJ2-2; no reliable D call. Trimming took off 3 bases at V and 4 bases at J, with 12 bases between the two ends. The germline V gene encodes CDR1 KGHSH and CDR2 LQKENI. The length of the CDR3 is 15 residues. The CDR3 DNA follows: TGTGCCAGCTCACCCTACAGCAGTGGCACCGGGGAGCTGTTTTTT. Translated, it gives CASSPYSSGTGELFF.

V is TRBV6-4 and J is TRBJ2-2; 7 positions agree with TRBD1. CDR1 is MRHNA and CDR2 is SNTAGT in the germline V gene. CDR3 size: 16 residues. With V trimmed by 2 bases and J by 3 bases, 6 bases remained unmatched. For the CDR3, the DNA is TGTGCCAGCAGTGACCTCACAGGGGTCGACACCGGGGAGCTGTTTTTT. Amino acid sequence: CASSDLTGVDTGELFF.

CDR3 in amino acids: CASSSGGTQYF. The CDR3 DNA reads as TGTGCCAGCAGTTCCGGGGGGACCCAGTACTTC. This chain uses TRBV27 with TRBJ2-5; the D gene is possibly TRBD2 (6 bases). This CDR3 is 11 amino acids long. V lost 4 bases and J 7 bases, leaving 7 bases between the germline ends. Germline V lookup: CDR1 MNHEY, CDR2 SMNVEV (reference sequence).

The CDR3 DNA is TGCGCCAGCAGCTGGGTAGGGGACAATGAGCAGTTCTTC. Translation: CASSWVGDNEQFF. The V call is TRBV5-1, the J call TRBJ2-1; D may be TRBD1 (5 bases). This CDR3 spans 13 amino acids. The germline V gene encodes CDR1 SGHRS and CDR2 YFSETQ. Trimming took off 3 bases at V and 5 bases at J, with 9 bases between the two ends.

There are a few counts of this clone. This chain links TRBV5-1 with TRBJ2-3, with TRBD2 identical over 13 bases. The CDR3 spans 16 residues. The germline V gene has CDR1 SGHRS and CDR2 YFSETQ. The V gene end was trimmed by 2 bases and the J gene end by 2 bases; junction bases not matched to a gene: 2. The CDR3 DNA follows: TGCGCCAGCAGCTTACTAGCGGGAGGGCCCACAGATACGCAGTATTTT. This sequence encodes CASSLLAGGPTDTQYF.

DNA of the CDR3: TGCGCCAGCAGCCGAGGACAGGGAAGTGGGTCAGGCACCGGGGAGCTGTTTTTT. Translation gives CASSRGQGSGSGTGELFF. This sequence joins TRBV5-1 and TRBJ2-2, with TRBD1 matching over 8 bases. Trimming cost V 4 bases and J 4 bases; bases outside gene matches: 15. Per the germline V gene, CDR1 is SGHRS and CDR2 is YFSETQ. The CDR3 contains 18 residues.

The chain carries TRBV6-5 and TRBJ1-1; TRBD1 is a possible D gene (5 bases). The CDR3 has 13 amino acids. Trimming cost V 6 bases and J 4 bases, with 12 bases left between them. CDR1 MNHEY and CDR2 SVGAGI come from the germline V gene. The CDR3 sequence is CASRTAPSTEAFF. In DNA, the CDR3 is TGTGCCAGCAGGACAGCTCCGAGCACTGAAGCTTTCTTT.

This chain joins TRBV4-2 and TRBJ1-2; no reliable D call. V dropped 4 bases and J dropped 2 bases, with 8 bases sitting between them. Germline lookup yields CDR1 LGHNA and CDR2 YNFKEQ. The CDR3 contains 13 residues. The CDR3 here is CASSLSQNYGYTF. CDR3 nucleotide sequence: TGTGCCAGCAGCCTATCACAGAACTATGGCTACACCTTC.

This clone has only one observation. V is TRBV4-1 and J is TRBJ2-1; 7 positions match TRBD2. This CDR3 comprises 17 residues. The germline gives CDR1 MGHRA, CDR2 YSYEKL. V shed 1 base and J 0 bases; nucleotides not matched to a gene: 6. CDR3 coding DNA: TGCGCCAGCAGCCAAGTACCTGGCGGGAGCTCCTACAATGAGCAGTTCTTC. Translation gives CASSQVPGGSSYNEQFF.

The chain joins TRBV11-3 to TRBJ2-7; tentative D call: TRBD2 (7 bases). V was pared by 1 base and J by 0 bases, with 19 bases between. This CDR3 is built from 18 residues. CDR1 and CDR2 from the germline V gene are SGHNT and YENEEA. The CDR3 nucleotides read TGTGCCAGCAGCTTAGGGGGGGGGCGACAGTGGAGCTCCTACGAGCAGTACTTC. Its translation: CASSLGGGRQWSSYEQYF.

This chain connects TRBV11-2 to TRBJ1-1; 7 nucleotides align to TRBD1. Per germline, CDR1 SGHAT and CDR2 FQNNGV. V was pared by 2 bases and J by 6 bases, with 9 bases of the junction left unmatched. This CDR3 is built from 15 residues. The CDR3 nucleotides are TGTGCCAGCAGCTTAAGATCGGGACAGTTGTCTGAAGCTTTCTTT. It is translated as CASSLRSGQLSEAFF.

This clone was detected a few times. This chain joins TRBV7-2 and TRBJ1-5; D not resolved. V lost 5 bases and J lost 9, with 17 bases in between. The CDR3 length is 14 residues. Germline V CDR1 and CDR2: SGHTA, FQGNSA. This chain's CDR3 is CASSPTVEGRPQHF. The CDR3 DNA is TGTGCCAGCAGCCCTACGGTAGAGGGTAGGCCCCAGCATTTT.

The genes are TRBV6-5 and TRBJ1-2; 7 bases agree with TRBD1. This CDR3 spans 14 amino acids. The J segment lost 5 bases and the V segment lost 5 bases, leaving 8 bases of the junction unmatched. Germline V CDR1 and CDR2: MNHEY, SVGAGI. CDR3 loop: CASSIRDREYGYTF. The CDR3 DNA reads as TGTGCCAGCAGTATACGGGACAGAGAATATGGCTACACCTTC.

The chain recombines TRBV6-5 with TRBJ2-5; a weak D match, TRBD2 (6 bases). Deletions cut 5 bases from V and 2 bases from J, with 15 bases between. This CDR3 spans 15 amino acids. The germline V gene has CDR1 MNHEY and CDR2 SVGAGI. The CDR3 reads CASSIWGGRQETQYF. In DNA, the CDR3 is TGTGCCAGCAGTATATGGGGTGGGAGGCAAGAGACCCAGTACTTC.

The J gene is TRBJ2-1, the V gene TRBV2; 9 bases align to TRBD2. CDR1 and CDR2 from the germline V gene are SNHLY and FYNNEI. V was clipped by 8 bases and J by 5 bases; unmatched bases: 10. The CDR3 has 15 amino acids. The CDR3 is CASRKGLARNNEQFF. In DNA form, the CDR3 reads TGTGCCAGCCGAAAAGGACTAGCGAGAAACAATGAGCAGTTCTTC. Combining the CDR3 with reference TRBV2 and TRBJ2-1 gives the whole variable domain EPEVTQTPSHQVTQMGQEVILRCVPISNHLYFYWYRQILGQKVEFLVSFYNNEISEKSEIFDDQFSVERPDGSNFTLKIRSTKLEDSAMYFCASRKGLARNNEQFFGPGTRLTVL.

This rearrangement joins TRBV18 to TRBJ1-2; D might be TRBD1 (6 bases). Germline assignment: CDR1 KGHSH and CDR2 LQKENI. V was pared by 2 bases and J by 2 bases, with 15 bases between. This CDR3 comprises 16 residues. CDR3 region: CASSPSRGQKNYGYTF. The CDR3 nucleotides are TGTGCCAGCTCACCATCCAGGGGTCAGAAGAACTATGGCTACACCTTC.

There are a few counts of this clone. The chain combines TRBV6-6 with TRBJ2-7; D is ambiguous. Trimming stripped 0 bases from V and 2 bases from J, with 14 bases between. This CDR3 contains 16 residues. The germline V gene encodes CDR1 MNHNY and CDR2 SVGAGI (reference sequence). The CDR3 DNA reads TGTGCCAGCAGTTACTCGGGCAAGATAATTACCTACGAGCAGTACTTC. It translates to CASSYSGKIITYEQYF.

The chain couples TRBV14 to TRBJ2-3; D possibly corresponds to TRBD2 (5 bases). Trimming took 0 bases from V and 2 from J, leaving 21 bases between them. Germline CDR1 is SGHDN and CDR2 is FVKESK. The CDR3 has 19 amino acids. The CDR3 sequence is CASSQEGMGTRIYTDTQYF. CDR3 sequence (DNA): TGTGCCAGCAGCCAAGAAGGTATGGGTACTAGGATCTACACAGATACGCAGTATTTT.